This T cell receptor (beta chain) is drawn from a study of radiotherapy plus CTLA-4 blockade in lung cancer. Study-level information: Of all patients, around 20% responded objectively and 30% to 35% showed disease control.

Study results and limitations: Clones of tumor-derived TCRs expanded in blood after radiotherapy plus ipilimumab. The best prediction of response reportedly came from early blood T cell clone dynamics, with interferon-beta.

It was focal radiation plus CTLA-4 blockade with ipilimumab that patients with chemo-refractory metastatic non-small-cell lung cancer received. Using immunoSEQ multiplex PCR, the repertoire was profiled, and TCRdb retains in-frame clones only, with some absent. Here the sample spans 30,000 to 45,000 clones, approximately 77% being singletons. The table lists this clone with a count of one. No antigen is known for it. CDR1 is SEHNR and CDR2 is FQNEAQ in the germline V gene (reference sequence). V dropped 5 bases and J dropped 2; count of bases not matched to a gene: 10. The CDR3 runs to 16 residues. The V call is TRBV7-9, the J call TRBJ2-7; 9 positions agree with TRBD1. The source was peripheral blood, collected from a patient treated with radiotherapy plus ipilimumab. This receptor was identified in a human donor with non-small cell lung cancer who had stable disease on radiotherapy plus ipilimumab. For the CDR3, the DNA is TGTGCCAGCAGCCCTCCGGCCGGACAGGGGACCTACGAGCAGTACTTC. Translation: CASSPPAGQGTYEQYF. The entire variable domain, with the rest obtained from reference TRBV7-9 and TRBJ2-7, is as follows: DTGVSQNPRHKITKRGQNVTFRCDPISEHNRLYWYRQTLGQGPEFLTYFQNEAQLEKSRLLSDRFSAERPKGSFSTLEIQRTEQGDSAMYLCASSPPAGQGTYEQYFGPGTRLTVT.